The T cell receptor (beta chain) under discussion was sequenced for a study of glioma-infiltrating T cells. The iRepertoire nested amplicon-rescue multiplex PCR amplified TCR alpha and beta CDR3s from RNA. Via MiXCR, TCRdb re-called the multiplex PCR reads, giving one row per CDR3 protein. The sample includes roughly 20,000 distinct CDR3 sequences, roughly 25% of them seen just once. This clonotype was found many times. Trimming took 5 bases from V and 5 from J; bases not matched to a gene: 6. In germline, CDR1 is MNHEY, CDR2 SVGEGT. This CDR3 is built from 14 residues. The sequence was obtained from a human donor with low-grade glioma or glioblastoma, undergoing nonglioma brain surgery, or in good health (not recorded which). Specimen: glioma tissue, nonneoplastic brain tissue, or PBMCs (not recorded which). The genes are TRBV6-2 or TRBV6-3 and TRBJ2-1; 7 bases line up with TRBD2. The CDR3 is CASSRAGRHNEQFF. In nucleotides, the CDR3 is TGTGCCAGCAGTCGAGCGGGGCGACACAATGAGCAGTTCTTC.